This is a list of T cell receptor beta chains from one sample in a study of spatial heterogeneity in lung cancer. TCRdb reprocessed the 5' RACE reads via MiXCR and lists one record per CDR3 protein. The sample holds fewer than 45,000 distinct CDR3 sequences, 8% to 11% seen once. The sample consisted of PBMCs, taken at follow-up. These receptors were obtained from a female donor with early-stage non-small cell lung cancer. Each CDR3 is given with its conserved first and last residue. The D gene is left open where the match is weak. Size is stated for part of the rows, as once, few or many counts, or as a class when the clone is expanded.

D gene | J gene | clone size | V gene | CDR3 protein | CDR3 DNA
- | TRBJ2-5 | - | TRBV29-1 | CSVESGAGETQYF | TGCAGCGTTGAGTCGGGGGCCGGGGAGACCCAGTACTTC
- | TRBJ1-1 | many | TRBV5-1 | CASSLGLSNTEAFF | TGCGCCAGCAGCTTGGGTCTATCGAACACTGAAGCTTTCTTT
- | TRBJ2-1 | many | TRBV7-3 | CASSLTNEQFF | TGTGCCAGCAGCTTAACCAATGAGCAGTTCTTC
- | TRBJ2-1 | - | TRBV2 | CARSRGRIGEYNEQFF | TGTGCCAGGAGTCGGGGGAGGATCGGGGAATACAATGAGCAGTTCTTC
TRBD2 | TRBJ2-3 | many | TRBV5-4 | CAVTPRASGSTDTQYF | TGTGCCGTAACCCCGCGGGCTAGCGGGAGCACAGATACGCAGTATTTT
- | TRBJ2-4 | many | TRBV11-2 | CASSLRQIQYF | TGTGCCAGCAGCTTAAGACAAATTCAGTACTTC
TRBD1 | TRBJ2-5 | many | TRBV2 | CASADRGWRSGETQYF | TGTGCCAGCGCGGACAGGGGTTGGAGGTCCGGGGAGACCCAGTACTTC
TRBD1 | TRBJ1-2 | - | TRBV19 | CASSIRGQGAAGYTF | TGTGCCAGTAGTATACGGGGACAGGGTGCGGCAGGCTACACCTTC
- | TRBJ1-2 | few | TRBV6-5 | CASSYPGTGYTF | TGTGCCAGCAGTTACCCCGGGACCGGCTACACCTTC
- | TRBJ1-5 | - | TRBV5-1 | CASSLEPSNQPQHF | TGCGCCAGCAGCTTGGAGCCCTCCAATCAGCCCCAGCATTTT
TRBD1 | TRBJ1-1 | few | TRBV12-3/TRBV12-4 | CASSPNRGQGEAFF | TGTGCCAGCAGTCCGAACAGGGGGCAGGGTGAAGCTTTCTTT
- | TRBJ2-3 | many | TRBV11-2 | CASSFGDTQYF | TGTGCCAGCAGCTTTGGAGATACGCAGTATTTT
- | TRBJ1-2 | many | TRBV12-3/TRBV12-4 | CASSLRLNYGYTF | TGTGCCAGCAGTTTAAGGTTGAACTATGGCTACACCTTC
TRBD2 | TRBJ2-5 | many | TRBV20-1 | CSASISRLAGAETQYF | TGCAGTGCTAGTATCTCGAGGCTAGCGGGGGCAGAGACCCAGTACTTC
- | TRBJ1-2 | few | TRBV6-6 | CASSPGVGVGGYTF | TGTGCCAGCAGCCCCGGGGTCGGGGTCGGTGGCTACACCTTC
TRBD2 | TRBJ2-6 | many | TRBV6-5 | CASSRGAGGSSGANVLTF | TGTGCCAGCAGCCGAGGAGCGGGGGGGAGCTCTGGGGCCAACGTCCTGACTTTC
TRBD1 | TRBJ1-1 | few | TRBV2 | CASSPTQGGDTEAFF | TGTGCCAGCAGTCCAACACAGGGGGGGGACACTGAAGCTTTCTTT
- | TRBJ1-5 | many | TRBV19 | CASSSGYQPQHF | TGTGCCAGTTCCAGTGGTTATCAGCCCCAGCATTTT
- | TRBJ2-3 | - | TRBV20-1 | CSARPGPTDTQYF | TGCAGTGCTAGACCGGGGCCCACAGATACGCAGTATTTT
TRBD1 | TRBJ1-1 | many | TRBV18 | CASSPPGTDNTEAFF | TGTGCCAGCTCACCTCCCGGGACAGACAACACTGAAGCTTTCTTT
- | TRBJ2-2 | once | TRBV27 | CASIQGVGGELFF | TGTGCCAGCATCCAGGGAGTAGGCGGGGAGCTGTTTTTT